Listed below are T cell receptor beta chains from one sample, sequenced in a study of memory CD4+ T cells and cytomegalovirus serostatus. This table comes from immunoSEQ multiplex PCR, and its TCRdb copy is limited to in-frame clones, with some not included. The data show some 50,000 clones, around 80% seen once. Sequencing was carried out using memory CD4+ T cells from blood. The receptors come from an adult in good health and CMV-seronegative. Each CDR3 is given with its conserved first and last residue. The D gene is left open where the match is weak. Expanded clones get a size class; other rows say once, few or many, or leave the size out.

clone_size: -; cdr3_length: 14; d_call: -; j_call: TRBJ1-2; v_call: TRBV19; cdr3_aa: CASRRQPPFLGYTF; cdr3_nt: TGTGCCAGTAGGCGACAGCCCCCTTTTCTTGGCTACACCTTC
clone_size: -; cdr3_length: 14; d_call: -; j_call: TRBJ2-1; v_call: TRBV9; cdr3_aa: CASSVVAKGNEQFF; cdr3_nt: TGTGCCAGCAGCGTAGTTGCTAAAGGCAATGAGCAGTTCTTC
clone_size: once; cdr3_length: 15; d_call: -; j_call: TRBJ1-1; v_call: TRBV25-1; cdr3_aa: CASSDLTGLNTEAFF; cdr3_nt: TGTGCCAGCAGTGATCTGACAGGCCTCAACACTGAAGCTTTCTTT
clone_size: -; cdr3_length: 14; d_call: TRBD1; j_call: TRBJ1-1; v_call: TRBV25-1; cdr3_aa: CASKTQGARNEAFF; cdr3_nt: TGTGCCAGCAAAACACAGGGGGCGCGTAATGAAGCTTTCTTT
clone_size: -; cdr3_length: 16; d_call: TRBD1; j_call: TRBJ2-4; v_call: TRBV7-8; cdr3_aa: CASSPLTGGVKNIQYF; cdr3_nt: TGTGCCAGCAGCCCATTGACAGGGGGAGTCAAAAACATTCAGTACTTC
clone_size: once; cdr3_length: 15; d_call: TRBD1; j_call: TRBJ2-2; v_call: TRBV6-6; cdr3_aa: CASSPEAGQGGELFF; cdr3_nt: TGTGCCAGCAGTCCAGAGGCGGGACAGGGTGGGGAGCTGTTTTTT
clone_size: once; cdr3_length: 14; d_call: TRBD1; j_call: TRBJ2-7; v_call: TRBV11-1; cdr3_aa: CASSLTTTGTELLF; cdr3_nt: TGTGCCAGCAGCTTGACCACGACCGGGACAGAGTTACTCTTC
clone_size: -; cdr3_length: 14; d_call: -; j_call: TRBJ2-6; v_call: TRBV4-3; cdr3_aa: CASSPESGANVLTF; cdr3_nt: TGCGCCAGCAGTCCAGAATCTGGGGCCAACGTCCTGACTTTC
clone_size: few; cdr3_length: 16; d_call: -; j_call: TRBJ1-1; v_call: TRBV25-1; cdr3_aa: CASSEFFVTEGTEAFF; cdr3_nt: TGTGCCAGCAGTGAATTCTTTGTGACAGAGGGTACTGAAGCTTTCTTT
clone_size: once; cdr3_length: 18; d_call: -; j_call: TRBJ1-6; v_call: TRBV7-8; cdr3_aa: CASSRVVREWSLNSPLHF; cdr3_nt: TGTGCCAGCAGCCGAGTTGTTAGGGAATGGTCTCTTAATTCACCCCTCCACTTT
clone_size: -; cdr3_length: 14; d_call: TRBD1; j_call: TRBJ1-2; v_call: TRBV6-1; cdr3_aa: CASIQTQGAYGYTF; cdr3_nt: TGTGCCAGCATCCAAACACAGGGGGCCTATGGCTACACCTTC
clone_size: -; cdr3_length: 15; d_call: -; j_call: TRBJ2-7; v_call: TRBV10-2; cdr3_aa: CASRPGLDLTYEQYF; cdr3_nt: TGCGCCAGCAGGCCGGGACTCGACCTCACCTACGAGCAGTACTTC
clone_size: -; cdr3_length: 17; d_call: TRBD1; j_call: TRBJ2-7; v_call: TRBV5-1; cdr3_aa: CASSPIIGGQQTYEQYF; cdr3_nt: TGCGCCAGCAGCCCGATTATTGGGGGACAGCAAACCTACGAGCAGTACTTC
clone_size: -; cdr3_length: 13; d_call: -; j_call: TRBJ2-3; v_call: TRBV2; cdr3_aa: CASSGLAGDTQYF; cdr3_nt: TGTGCCAGCAGTGGACTCGCGGGGGATACGCAGTATTTT
clone_size: few; cdr3_length: 13; d_call: TRBD1; j_call: TRBJ1-1; v_call: TRBV19; cdr3_aa: CATSTGGRTEAFF; cdr3_nt: TGTGCCACCTCCACAGGGGGCAGAACTGAAGCTTTCTTT
clone_size: once; cdr3_length: 15; d_call: TRBD2; j_call: TRBJ2-5; v_call: TRBV28; cdr3_aa: CASRTATSGSETQYF; cdr3_nt: TGTGCCAGCAGAACGGCGACTAGCGGGTCAGAGACCCAGTACTTC
clone_size: -; cdr3_length: 17; d_call: TRBD1; j_call: TRBJ2-6; v_call: TRBV7-2; cdr3_aa: CASRARGQGSGANVLTF; cdr3_nt: TGTGCCAGCAGGGCCCGCGGACAGGGCTCTGGGGCCAACGTCCTGACTTTC
clone_size: -; cdr3_length: 13; d_call: -; j_call: TRBJ2-7; v_call: TRBV7-2; cdr3_aa: CASSLPGLNEQYF; cdr3_nt: TGTGCCAGCAGCTTGCCAGGGCTCAACGAGCAGTACTTC
clone_size: once; cdr3_length: 14; d_call: -; j_call: TRBJ1-1; v_call: TRBV7-2; cdr3_aa: CASSSGKYRTEAFF; cdr3_nt: TGTGCCAGCAGCTCAGGCAAGTATCGAACTGAAGCTTTCTTT
clone_size: -; cdr3_length: 12; d_call: -; j_call: TRBJ1-2; v_call: TRBV4-3; cdr3_aa: CASSQDRWGYTF; cdr3_nt: TGCGCCAGCAGCCAAGACCGGTGGGGCTACACCTTC
clone_size: -; cdr3_length: 17; d_call: -; j_call: TRBJ1-4; v_call: TRBV4-2; cdr3_aa: CASSQALGSGTYEKLFF; cdr3_nt: TGTGCCAGCAGCCAAGCTTTGGGGTCGGGCACTTATGAAAAACTGTTTTTT
clone_size: -; cdr3_length: 16; d_call: -; j_call: TRBJ2-2; v_call: TRBV5-1; cdr3_aa: CASSFNSDSRTGELFF; cdr3_nt: TGCGCCAGCAGTTTTAATTCGGACAGTCGCACCGGGGAGCTGTTTTTT
clone_size: -; cdr3_length: 15; d_call: -; j_call: TRBJ2-6; v_call: TRBV2; cdr3_aa: CASSGGSSGANVLTF; cdr3_nt: TGTGCCAGCAGTGGGGGTAGCTCTGGGGCCAACGTCCTGACTTTC
clone_size: -; cdr3_length: 15; d_call: -; j_call: TRBJ1-2; v_call: TRBV6-1; cdr3_aa: CASRSRASHRDGYTF; cdr3_nt: TGTGCCAGCAGATCCCGGGCCTCCCATCGGGATGGCTACACCTTC
clone_size: -; cdr3_length: 16; d_call: TRBD1; j_call: TRBJ1-4; v_call: TRBV5-1; cdr3_aa: CASSTTGLGAGEKLFF; cdr3_nt: TGCGCCAGCAGCACGACAGGGCTGGGGGCGGGGGAAAAACTGTTTTTT
clone_size: -; cdr3_length: 14; d_call: -; j_call: TRBJ1-2; v_call: TRBV7-8; cdr3_aa: CASSLEGSGDGYTF; cdr3_nt: TGTGCCAGCAGCTTAGAGGGCTCAGGGGATGGCTACACCTTC
clone_size: few; cdr3_length: 16; d_call: TRBD2; j_call: TRBJ2-2; v_call: TRBV7-3; cdr3_aa: CASSQRGTSASGELFF; cdr3_nt: TGTGCCAGCAGCCAAAGGGGGACTAGTGCCTCCGGGGAGCTGTTTTTT
clone_size: -; cdr3_length: 13; d_call: -; j_call: TRBJ2-7; v_call: TRBV11-2; cdr3_aa: CASSLGLDYEQYF; cdr3_nt: TGTGCCAGCAGCTTAGGTTTGGACTACGAGCAGTACTTC
clone_size: -; cdr3_length: 14; d_call: TRBD1; j_call: TRBJ2-5; v_call: TRBV19; cdr3_aa: CASSMGQSQETQYF; cdr3_nt: TGTGCCAGTAGTATGGGACAGTCACAAGAGACCCAGTACTTC